This TCR beta chain was captured in a study of CD8+ T cells in alopecia areata. Regarding the study as a whole: TCR sharing across patients was less clear than in mice, possibly HLA-related.

Peripheral blood samples and lesional scalp punch biopsies were obtained from alopecia areata patients. CDR1 is SGDLS and CDR2 is YYNGEE in the germline V gene. This CDR3 is built from 15 residues. V was clipped by 3 bases and J by 5 bases; unmatched bases: 11. Following extraction, RNA underwent reverse transcription to cDNA, which served as the sequencing template. Assay: immunoSEQ multiplex PCR; the TCRdb copy retains only in-frame clones and omits some. The sample lists about 98,000 clones, 40% to 55% occurring once. As to this clone: Antigen unknown.

The V call is TRBV9, the J call TRBJ2-7; the match to TRBD2 covers 7 bases. The sample taken for sequencing was CD4+ T cells sorted from blood. The sequence came from a human donor with alopecia areata. The chain's CDR3 is CASSEGPSGIDEQYF. CDR3 sequence (DNA): TGTGCCAGCAGCGAAGGGCCAAGCGGGATCGACGAGCAGTACTTC.